This T cell receptor (beta chain) came from a study of T cell changes during pregnancy in multiple sclerosis. Germline CDR1 and CDR2: MNHNS and SASEGT. The CDR3 extends over 15 amino acids. V dropped 2 bases and J dropped 0 bases, with 8 bases sitting between them. This clone was seen more than once but under ten times. The data were produced by immunoSEQ multiplex PCR, yet TCRdb's version contains in-frame clones alone and is incomplete. Seen here are tens of thousands of clones, 94% observed once, and the top ten hold around 0.58%. The sample was CD4+ T cells from peripheral blood mononuclear cells, taken in the second trimester of pregnancy. V gene TRBV6-1 combines with J gene TRBJ2-4, with D maybe TRBD2 (5 bases). This clonotype originated in a female donor with multiple sclerosis, enrolled in a pregnancy study. DNA for the CDR3: TGTGCCAGCAGTGAAATAGGACTAGCCAAAAACATTCAGTACTTC. This gives the protein CASSEIGLAKNIQYF.